This T cell receptor (beta chain) is drawn from a study of CD8 T cells in ankylosing spondylitis. General study points: Made up of 7 to 9 highly homologous variants, a TCR beta motif appeared characteristic of ankylosing spondylitis blood.

This clonotype has at least ten counts. What it binds is not known. TCRdb reprocessed the 5' RACE reads via MiXCR and lists one record per CDR3 protein. The data hold some 250,000 distinct CDR3 sequences, with 24% observed a single time. V lost 5 bases and J 7 bases, leaving 33 bases between the germline ends. The CDR3 covers 20 residues. Looked up from germline, CDR1 is SGHAT and CDR2 is FQNNGV. The TCR sequence derives from a male donor with ankylosing spondylitis or in good health (not recorded which). Sequences were obtained from blood, either unsorted or a sorted T cell fraction (not recorded which). The chain carries TRBV11-2 and TRBJ2-1; weak D call: TRBD2 (6 bases). The CDR3 region is CASSPRWLFGGSVSGNEQFF. In DNA, the CDR3 is TGTGCCAGCAGCCCGCGCTGGCTTTTTGGGGGGTCAGTGAGTGGGAATGAGCAGTTCTTC.